This TCR beta chain was recovered during a study of T cell responses to AZD1222 COVID-19 vaccine. Across the whole study: Second-dose intervals of approximately 4 or approximately 12 weeks were pooled. The study, taken as a whole, reports: Unmutated variant regions are reportedly the target of nearly half of TCRs that are spike-specific. Spike as a whole was targeted by vaccine-associated CD4 TCRs, dominant at 160-218 and 743-854. The donor cohort was predominantly white British with a female majority, and clonal diversity may have been underestimated.

Of note for this clone: Its antigen remains unidentified.

The method was immunoSEQ multiplex PCR; TCRdb's version includes in-frame clones alone and lacks a portion of them. The sample consists of about 130,000 clones, around nine tenths of them appearing once. This TCR came from an adult in good health. The sample consisted of peripheral blood, taken on day 0 of AZD1222 vaccination.

DNA for the CDR3: TGTGCCAGCAAGTTAGGGACCGGGGAGCTGTTTTTT. Translation: CASKLGTGELFF. V gene TRBV28 combines with J gene TRBJ2-2; no firm D call. There are 12 residues in the CDR3. V lost 7 bases, J lost 5 bases, and 8 bases lay in between. Germline V lookup: CDR1 MDHEN, CDR2 SYDVKM.